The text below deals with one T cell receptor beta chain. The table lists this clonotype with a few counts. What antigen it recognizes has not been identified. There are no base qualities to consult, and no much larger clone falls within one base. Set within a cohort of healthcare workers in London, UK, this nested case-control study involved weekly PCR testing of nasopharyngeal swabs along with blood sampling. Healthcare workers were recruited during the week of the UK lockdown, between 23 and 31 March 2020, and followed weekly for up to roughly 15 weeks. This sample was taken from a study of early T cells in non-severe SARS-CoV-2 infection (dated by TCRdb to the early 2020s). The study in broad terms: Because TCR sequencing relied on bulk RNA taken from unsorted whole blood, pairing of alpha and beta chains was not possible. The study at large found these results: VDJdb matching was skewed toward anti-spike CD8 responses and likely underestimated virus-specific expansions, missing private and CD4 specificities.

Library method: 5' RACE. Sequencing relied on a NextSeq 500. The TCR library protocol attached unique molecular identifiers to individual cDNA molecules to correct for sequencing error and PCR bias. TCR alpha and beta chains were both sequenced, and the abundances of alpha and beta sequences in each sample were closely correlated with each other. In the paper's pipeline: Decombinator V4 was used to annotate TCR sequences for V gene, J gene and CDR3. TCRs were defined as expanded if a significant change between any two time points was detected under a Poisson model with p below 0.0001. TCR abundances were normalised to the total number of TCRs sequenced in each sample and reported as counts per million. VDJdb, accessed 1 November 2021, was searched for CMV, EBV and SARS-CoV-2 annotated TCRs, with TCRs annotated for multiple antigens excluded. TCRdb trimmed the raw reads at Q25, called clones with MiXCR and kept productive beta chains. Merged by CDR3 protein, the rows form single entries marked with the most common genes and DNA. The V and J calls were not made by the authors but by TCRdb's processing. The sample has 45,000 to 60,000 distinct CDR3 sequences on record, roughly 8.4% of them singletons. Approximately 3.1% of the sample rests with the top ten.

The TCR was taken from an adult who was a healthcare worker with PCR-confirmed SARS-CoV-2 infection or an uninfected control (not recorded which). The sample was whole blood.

The CDR3 protein: CASSPVGGEQYF. The sequenced DNA: TGTGCCAGCAGCCCAGTAGGGGGCGAGCAGTACTTC. The sequence joins TRBV6-6 to TRBJ2-7; TRBD1 is a possible D gene, resting on 6 matching bases. CDR1 and CDR2 (MNHNY, SVGAGI) derive from the germline V gene (reference sequence). Spanning cysteine to phenylalanine, the CDR3 consists of 12 amino acids. This entry keeps only the CDR3 DNA: 36 bases, framed from base 1. Deletion took 6 bases off V and 6 bases off J, with a span of 12 bases between the germline ends.